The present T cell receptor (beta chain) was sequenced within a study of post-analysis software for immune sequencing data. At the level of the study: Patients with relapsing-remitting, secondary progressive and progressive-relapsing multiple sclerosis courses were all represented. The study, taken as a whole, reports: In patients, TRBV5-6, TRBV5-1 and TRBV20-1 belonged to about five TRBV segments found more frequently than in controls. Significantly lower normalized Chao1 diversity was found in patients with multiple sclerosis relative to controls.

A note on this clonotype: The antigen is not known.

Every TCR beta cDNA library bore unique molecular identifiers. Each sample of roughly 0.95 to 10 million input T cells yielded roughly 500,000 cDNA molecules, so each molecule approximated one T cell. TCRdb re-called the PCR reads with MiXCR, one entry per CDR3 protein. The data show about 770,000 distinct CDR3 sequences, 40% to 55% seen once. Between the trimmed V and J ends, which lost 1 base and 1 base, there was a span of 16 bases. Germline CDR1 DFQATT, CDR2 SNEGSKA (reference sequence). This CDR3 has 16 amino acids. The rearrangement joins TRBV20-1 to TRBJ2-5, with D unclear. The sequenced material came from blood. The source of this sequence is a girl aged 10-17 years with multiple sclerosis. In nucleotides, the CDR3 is TGCAGTGCTAGAGGCCGACTCCCCTCCCTCCAAGAGACCCAGTACTTC. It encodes CSARGRLPSLQETQYF.